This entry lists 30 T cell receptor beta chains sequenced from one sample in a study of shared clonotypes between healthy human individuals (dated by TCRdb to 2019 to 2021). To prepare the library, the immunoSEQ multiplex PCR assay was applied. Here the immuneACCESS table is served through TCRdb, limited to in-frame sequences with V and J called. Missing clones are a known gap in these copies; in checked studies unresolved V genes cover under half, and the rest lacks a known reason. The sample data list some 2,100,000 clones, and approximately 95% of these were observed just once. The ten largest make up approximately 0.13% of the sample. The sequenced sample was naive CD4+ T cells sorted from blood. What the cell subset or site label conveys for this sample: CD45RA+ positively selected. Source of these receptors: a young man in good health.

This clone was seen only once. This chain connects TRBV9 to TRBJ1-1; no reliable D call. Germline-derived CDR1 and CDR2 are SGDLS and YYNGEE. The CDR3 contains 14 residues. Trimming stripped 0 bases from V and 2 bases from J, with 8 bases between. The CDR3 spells CASSVVAENTEAFF. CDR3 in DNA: TGTGCCAGCAGCGTAGTGGCAGAAAACACTGAAGCTTTCTTT.

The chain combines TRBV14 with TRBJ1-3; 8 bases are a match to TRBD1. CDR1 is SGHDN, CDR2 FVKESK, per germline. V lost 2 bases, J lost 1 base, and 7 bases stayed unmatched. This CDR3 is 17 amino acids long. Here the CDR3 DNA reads TGTGCCAGCAGCCAACCCGGGGGACAGGCATCTGGAAACACCATATATTTT. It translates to CASSQPGGQASGNTIYF.

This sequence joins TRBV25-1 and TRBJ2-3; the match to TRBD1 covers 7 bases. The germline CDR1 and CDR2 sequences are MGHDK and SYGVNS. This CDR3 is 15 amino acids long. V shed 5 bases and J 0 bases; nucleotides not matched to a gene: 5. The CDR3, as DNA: TGTGCCAGCAGTAGACAGGGACATAGCACAGATACGCAGTATTTT. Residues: CASSRQGHSTDTQYF.

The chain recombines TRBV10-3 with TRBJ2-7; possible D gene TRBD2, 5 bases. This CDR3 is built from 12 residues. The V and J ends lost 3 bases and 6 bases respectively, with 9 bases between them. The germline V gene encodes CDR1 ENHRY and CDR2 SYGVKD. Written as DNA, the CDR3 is TGTGCCATCAGTGAATTGAGGGCCGAGCAGTACTTC. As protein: CAISELRAEQYF.

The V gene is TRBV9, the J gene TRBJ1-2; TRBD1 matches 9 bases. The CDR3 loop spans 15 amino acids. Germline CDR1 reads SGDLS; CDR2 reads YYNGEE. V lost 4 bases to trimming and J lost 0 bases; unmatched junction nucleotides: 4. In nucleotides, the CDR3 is TGTGCCAGCAGCCCCCGGGACAGGGCTAACTATGGCTACACCTTC. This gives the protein CASSPRDRANYGYTF.

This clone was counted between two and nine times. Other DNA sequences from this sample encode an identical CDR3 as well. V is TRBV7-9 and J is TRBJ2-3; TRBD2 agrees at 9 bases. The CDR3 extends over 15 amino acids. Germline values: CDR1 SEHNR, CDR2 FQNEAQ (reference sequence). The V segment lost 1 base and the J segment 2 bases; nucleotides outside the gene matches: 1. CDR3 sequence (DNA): TGTGCCAGCAGCTTAGGACTAGCGGACACAGATACGCAGTATTTT. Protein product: CASSLGLADTDTQYF.

The CDR3 DNA follows: TGTGCCAACCGACAGGGGGCGCCGGATGGAAACACCATATATTTT. It is translated as CANRQGAPDGNTIYF. This sequence joins TRBV10-3 and TRBJ1-3; 10 bases fit TRBD1. Germline V gene sequence: CDR1 ENHRY, CDR2 SYGVKD. CDR3 size: 15 residues. J lost 3 bases, V lost 10 bases, and 9 bases had no gene match.

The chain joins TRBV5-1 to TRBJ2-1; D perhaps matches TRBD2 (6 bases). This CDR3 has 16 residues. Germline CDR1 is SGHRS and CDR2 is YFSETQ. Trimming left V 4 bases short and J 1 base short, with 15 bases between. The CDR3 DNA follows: TGCGCCAGCAGCCCCTTTAGCGGCAGGTCCTACAATGAGCAGTTCTTC. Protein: CASSPFSGRSYNEQFF.

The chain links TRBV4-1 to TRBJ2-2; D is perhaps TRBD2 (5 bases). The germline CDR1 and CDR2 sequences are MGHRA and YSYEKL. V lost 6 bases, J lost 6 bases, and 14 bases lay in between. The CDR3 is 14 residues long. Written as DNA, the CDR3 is TGCGCCAGCAGGCCCACTAGTACCTCCGGGGAGCTGTTTTTT. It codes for CASRPTSTSGELFF.

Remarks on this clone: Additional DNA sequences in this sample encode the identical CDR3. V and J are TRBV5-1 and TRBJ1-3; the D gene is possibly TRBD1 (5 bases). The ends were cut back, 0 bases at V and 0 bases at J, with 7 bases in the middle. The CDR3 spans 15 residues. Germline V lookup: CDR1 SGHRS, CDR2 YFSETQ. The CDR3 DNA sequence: TGCGCCAGCAGCTTGGGGGGCAACTCTGGAAACACCATATATTTT. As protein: CASSLGGNSGNTIYF. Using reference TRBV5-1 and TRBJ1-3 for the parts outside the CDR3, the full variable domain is KAGVTQTPRYLIKTRGQQVTLSCSPISGHRSVSWYQQTPGQGLQFLFEYFSETQRNKGNFPGRFSGRQFSNSRSEMNVSTLELGDSALYLCASSLGGNSGNTIYFGEGSWLTVV.

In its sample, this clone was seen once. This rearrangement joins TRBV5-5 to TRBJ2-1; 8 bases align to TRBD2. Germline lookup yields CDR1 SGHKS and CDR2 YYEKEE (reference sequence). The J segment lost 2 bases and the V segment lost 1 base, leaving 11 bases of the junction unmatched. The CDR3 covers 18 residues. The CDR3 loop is CASSLTSTAGVPYNEQFF. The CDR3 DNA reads TGTGCCAGCAGCTTGACCTCTACAGCGGGAGTCCCCTACAATGAGCAGTTCTTC. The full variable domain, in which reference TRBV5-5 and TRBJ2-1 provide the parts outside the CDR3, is DAGVTQSPTHLIKTRGQQVTLRCSPISGHKSVSWYQQVLGQGPQFIFQYYEKEERGRGNFPDRFSARQFPNYSSELNVNALLLGDSALYLCASSLTSTAGVPYNEQFFGPGTRLTVL.

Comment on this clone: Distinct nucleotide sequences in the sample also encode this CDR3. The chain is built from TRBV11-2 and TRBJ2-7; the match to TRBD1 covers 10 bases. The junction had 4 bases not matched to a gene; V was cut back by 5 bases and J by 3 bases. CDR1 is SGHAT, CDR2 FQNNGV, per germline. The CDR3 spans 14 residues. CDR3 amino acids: CASSPGTGDYEQYF. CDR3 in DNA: TGTGCCAGCAGCCCCGGGACAGGGGACTACGAGCAGTACTTC.

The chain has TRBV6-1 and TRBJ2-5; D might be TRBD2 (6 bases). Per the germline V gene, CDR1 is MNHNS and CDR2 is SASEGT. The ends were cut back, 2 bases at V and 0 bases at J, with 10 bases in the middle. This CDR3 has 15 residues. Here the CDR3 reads CASSEIPGDQETQYF. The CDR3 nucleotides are TGTGCCAGCAGTGAAATCCCGGGAGACCAAGAGACCCAGTACTTC.

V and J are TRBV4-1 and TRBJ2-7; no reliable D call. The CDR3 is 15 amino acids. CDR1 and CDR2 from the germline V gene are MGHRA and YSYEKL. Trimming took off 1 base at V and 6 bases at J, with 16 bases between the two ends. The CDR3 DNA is TGCGCCAGCAGCCAAGGTGGGCTAGTCGGTTCCGAGCAGTACTTC. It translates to CASSQGGLVGSEQYF.

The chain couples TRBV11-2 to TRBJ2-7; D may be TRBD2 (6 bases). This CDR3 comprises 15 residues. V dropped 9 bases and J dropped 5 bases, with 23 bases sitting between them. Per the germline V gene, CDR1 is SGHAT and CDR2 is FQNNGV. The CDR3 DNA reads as TGTGCCAGTCTACTCCTTAGCGGTCAGGACCACGAGCAGTACTTC. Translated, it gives CASLLLSGQDHEQYF.

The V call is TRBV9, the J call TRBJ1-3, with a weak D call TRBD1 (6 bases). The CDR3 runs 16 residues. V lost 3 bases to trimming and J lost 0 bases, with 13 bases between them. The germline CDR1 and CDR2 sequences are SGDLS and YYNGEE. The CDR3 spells CASSGRGGISGNTIYF. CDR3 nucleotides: TGTGCCAGCAGCGGCAGAGGGGGGATCTCTGGAAACACCATATATTTT.

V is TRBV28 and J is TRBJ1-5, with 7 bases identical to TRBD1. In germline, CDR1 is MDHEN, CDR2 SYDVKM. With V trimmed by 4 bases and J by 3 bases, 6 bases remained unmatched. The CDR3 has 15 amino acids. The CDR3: CASSSRQGFNQPQHF. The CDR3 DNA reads TGTGCCAGCAGTTCGAGACAGGGCTTCAATCAGCCCCAGCATTTT.

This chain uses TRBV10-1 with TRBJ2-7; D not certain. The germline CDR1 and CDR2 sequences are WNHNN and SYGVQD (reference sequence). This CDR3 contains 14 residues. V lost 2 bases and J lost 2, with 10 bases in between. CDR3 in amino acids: CASSEGPGPYEQYF. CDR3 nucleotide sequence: TGCGCCAGCAGTGAGGGTCCGGGTCCCTACGAGCAGTACTTC.

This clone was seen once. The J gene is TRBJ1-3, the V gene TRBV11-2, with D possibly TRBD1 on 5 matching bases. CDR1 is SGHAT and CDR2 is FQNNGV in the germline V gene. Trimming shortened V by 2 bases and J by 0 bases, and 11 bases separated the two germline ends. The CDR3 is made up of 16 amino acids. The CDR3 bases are TGTGCCAGCAGCTTACTATTGGGGGTCTCTGGAAACACCATATATTTT. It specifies CASSLLLGVSGNTIYF. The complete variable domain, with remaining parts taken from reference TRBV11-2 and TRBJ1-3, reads EAGVAQSPRYKIIEKRQSVAFWCNPISGHATLYWYQQILGQGPKLLIQFQNNGVVDDSQLPKDRFSAERLKGVDSTLKIQPAKLEDSAVYLCASSLLLGVSGNTIYFGEGSWLTVV.

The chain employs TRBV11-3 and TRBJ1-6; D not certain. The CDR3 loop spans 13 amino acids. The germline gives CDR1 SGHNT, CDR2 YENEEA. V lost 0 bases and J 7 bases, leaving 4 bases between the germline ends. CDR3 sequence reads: CASSLDGNSPLHF. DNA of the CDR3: TGTGCCAGCAGCTTAGATGGGAATTCACCCCTCCACTTT.

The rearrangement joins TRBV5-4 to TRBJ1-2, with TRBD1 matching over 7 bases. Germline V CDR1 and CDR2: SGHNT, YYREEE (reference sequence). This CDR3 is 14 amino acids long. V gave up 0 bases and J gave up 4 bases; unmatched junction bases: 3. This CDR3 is CASSLGGQSYGYTF. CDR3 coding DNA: TGTGCCAGCAGCTTGGGGGGACAGAGCTATGGCTACACCTTC.

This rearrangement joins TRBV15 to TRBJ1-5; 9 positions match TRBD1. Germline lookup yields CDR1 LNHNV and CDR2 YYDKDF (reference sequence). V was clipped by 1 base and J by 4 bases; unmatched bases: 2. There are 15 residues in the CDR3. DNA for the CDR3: TGTGCCACCAGCAGAGTGGGACAGGGTAATCAGCCCCAGCATTTT. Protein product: CATSRVGQGNQPQHF.

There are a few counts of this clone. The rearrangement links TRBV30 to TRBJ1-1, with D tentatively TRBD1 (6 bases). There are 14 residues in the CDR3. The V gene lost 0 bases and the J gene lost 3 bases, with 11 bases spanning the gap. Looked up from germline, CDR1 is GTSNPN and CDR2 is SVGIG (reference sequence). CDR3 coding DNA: TGTGCCTGGAGTGTTCCGGGGGCAGACACTGAAGCTTTCTTT. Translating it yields CAWSVPGADTEAFF.

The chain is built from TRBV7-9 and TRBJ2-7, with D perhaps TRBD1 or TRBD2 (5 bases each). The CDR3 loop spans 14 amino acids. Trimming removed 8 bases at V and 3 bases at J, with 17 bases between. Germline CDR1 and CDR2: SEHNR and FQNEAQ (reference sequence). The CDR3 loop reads CASGAPEAYYEQYF. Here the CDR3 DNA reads TGTGCCAGCGGGGCGCCGGAGGCCTACTACGAGCAGTACTTC.

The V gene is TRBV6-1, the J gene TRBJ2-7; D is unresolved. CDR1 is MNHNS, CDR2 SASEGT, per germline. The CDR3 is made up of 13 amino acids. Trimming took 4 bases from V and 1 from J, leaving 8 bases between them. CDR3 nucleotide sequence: TGTGCCAGCAGTGTACCCGTTTCCTACGAGCAGTACTTC. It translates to CASSVPVSYEQYF.

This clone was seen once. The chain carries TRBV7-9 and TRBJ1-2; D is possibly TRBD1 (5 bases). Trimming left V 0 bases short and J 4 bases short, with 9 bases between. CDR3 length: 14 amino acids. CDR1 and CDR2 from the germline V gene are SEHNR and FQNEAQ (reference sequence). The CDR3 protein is CASSLAPGTYGYTF. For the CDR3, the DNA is TGTGCCAGCAGCTTAGCCCCAGGGACCTATGGCTACACCTTC.

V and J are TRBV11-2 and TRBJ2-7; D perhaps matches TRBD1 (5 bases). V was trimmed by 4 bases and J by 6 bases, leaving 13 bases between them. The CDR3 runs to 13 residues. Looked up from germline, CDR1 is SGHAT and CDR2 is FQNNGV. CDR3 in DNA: TGTGCCAGCAGCTGGGGCAGGGAAGGCGAGCAGTACTTC. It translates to CASSWGREGEQYF. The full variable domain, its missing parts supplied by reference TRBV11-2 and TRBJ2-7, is EAGVAQSPRYKIIEKRQSVAFWCNPISGHATLYWYQQILGQGPKLLIQFQNNGVVDDSQLPKDRFSAERLKGVDSTLKIQPAKLEDSAVYLCASSWGREGEQYFGPGTRLTVT.

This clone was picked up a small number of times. The CDR3: CASRPGTGSSPLHF. In nucleotides, the CDR3 is TGTGCCAGCAGGCCCGGGACAGGGAGTTCACCCCTCCACTTT. J is TRBJ1-6 and V is TRBV6-1; TRBD1 agrees at 9 bases. Germline V gives CDR1 MNHNS, CDR2 SASEGT. This CDR3 spans 14 amino acids. V was clipped by 6 bases and J by 9 bases; unmatched bases: 6.

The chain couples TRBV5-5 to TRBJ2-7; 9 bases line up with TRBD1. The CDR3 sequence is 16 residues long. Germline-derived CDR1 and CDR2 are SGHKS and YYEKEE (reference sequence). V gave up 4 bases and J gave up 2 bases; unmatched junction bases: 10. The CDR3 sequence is CASSGNHGQGTYEQYF. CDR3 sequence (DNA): TGTGCCAGCAGCGGAAACCATGGACAGGGGACCTACGAGCAGTACTTC.

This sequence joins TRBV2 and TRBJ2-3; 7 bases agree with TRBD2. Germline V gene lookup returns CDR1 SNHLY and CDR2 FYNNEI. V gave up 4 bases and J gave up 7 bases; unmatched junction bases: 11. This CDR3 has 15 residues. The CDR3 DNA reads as TGTGCCAGCAGTGCCCTGGGCGGGGGTTCAAATACGCAGTATTTT. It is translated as CASSALGGGSNTQYF.